This TCR beta chain comes out of a study of blood T cells in healthy people across ages. On the study more broadly: Roughly one uniquely barcoded beta molecule per two T cells was captured.

A remark on this clonotype: Likely a read error: the CDR3 ends without its conserved phenylalanine or tryptophan.

Trimming left V 4 bases short and J 9 bases short, with 10 bases between. Germline V gene data show CDR1 as PRHDT and CDR2 as FYEKMQ (reference sequence). The CDR3 sequence is 12 residues long. A second PCR of roughly 7 to 11 cycles used a sample-barcoded 5' primer and a J-beta primer mix. TCRdb processed the 5' RACE reads anew with MiXCR; each CDR3 protein has one entry. Of around 800,000 distinct CDR3 sequences listed, roughly 24% are singletons. The same specimen was also included in a second study, on T cells of mothers and their children. This second study notes: Three mothers and their six children, all healthy Caucasians, donated. The yield was over 9.5 million TCR beta CDR3 reads from each mother and a few million from each child.

The chain recombines TRBV13 with TRBJ2-1, with D hard to call. The sequenced sample consisted of blood. The sequence came from a boy younger than 18 in good health. The CDR3 DNA follows: TGTGCCAGCAGCTCAATTCGGAGTGAGCAGTTCCTC. It yields the protein CASSSIRSEQFL.